The 29 T cell receptor beta chains listed next were all sequenced from one sample in a study of T cell repertoires in cytomegalovirus infection. These receptors have no known antigen. TCRdb used MiXCR to reprocess the reads, holding one entry per CDR3 protein. The sample has about half a million distinct CDR3 sequences; about 44% are singletons. The sequencing here drew on cultured PBMCs, taken from culture after CMV antigen stimulation. The source of these receptors is a human donor in good health (CMV status not recorded). Some clones in this sample may be carry-over from other donors' samples.

This sequence joins TRBV6-2 or TRBV6-3 and TRBJ2-5; D unclear. The germline V and J ends were trimmed by 7 bases and 3 bases, with 12 bases remaining between them. The V gene's germline CDR1 is MNHEY and CDR2 SVGEGT. The CDR3 consists of 13 residues. The CDR3 bases are TGTGCCAGCACCACCGACGTAAAAGAGACCCAGTACTTC. This translates into CASTTDVKETQYF.

This chain uses TRBV6-2 or TRBV6-3 with TRBJ1-1, with a possible D match to TRBD1 (6 bases). Germline loops: CDR1 MNHEY, CDR2 SVGEGT. This CDR3 is 14 amino acids long. Trimming pared 6 bases from V and 1 base from J, leaving 12 bases between. CDR3 sequence (DNA): TGTGCCAGCAGCGACAGGTTTTCGAACACTGAAGCTTTCTTT. This gives the protein CASSDRFSNTEAFF.

The sample holds a few counts of this clonotype. V and J are TRBV5-5 and TRBJ2-2; TRBD2 might be the D (5 bases). Germline CDR1 reads SGHKS; CDR2 reads YYEKEE (reference sequence). The CDR3 sequence is 13 residues long. The V gene lost 6 bases and the J gene lost 7 bases, with 13 bases spanning the gap. CDR3 in DNA: TGTGCCAGCACCGACGGGATGCACGGGGAGCTGTTTTTT. This translates into CASTDGMHGELFF.

Only a few counts were recorded for this clonotype. The rearrangement links TRBV4-1 to TRBJ2-7, with D perhaps TRBD1 or TRBD2 (6 bases each). V gave up 3 bases and J gave up 0 bases, with 9 bases separating them. Per the germline V gene, CDR1 is MGHRA and CDR2 is YSYEKL. The CDR3 consists of 14 residues. This CDR3 reads CASSHRGDSYEQYF. CDR3 DNA: TGCGCCAGCAGCCATAGGGGGGACTCCTACGAGCAGTACTTC.

The CDR3 here is CASSENRYTGELFF. CDR3 bases: TGTGCCAGCAGTGAAAACAGATACACCGGGGAGCTGTTTTTT. The chain couples TRBV2 to TRBJ2-2; D gene uncertain. The V end was cut by 2 bases, the J end by 3 bases, with 7 bases between. This CDR3 has 14 amino acids. Germline CDR1 is SNHLY and CDR2 is FYNNEI.

The chain recombines TRBV7-2 with TRBJ2-7; D possibly corresponds to TRBD1 (6 bases). Deletions cut 5 bases from V and 7 bases from J, with 21 bases between. Germline V gene sequence: CDR1 SGHTA, CDR2 FQGNSA. The CDR3 is 15 residues long. CDR3 sequence (DNA): TGTGCCAGCAGCCGCAACAGGGAAGGTGCCCGGGAGCAGTACTTC. Its translation is CASSRNREGAREQYF.

This clonotype appeared a few times. V and J are TRBV7-4 and TRBJ2-7, with D perhaps given as TRBD1 or TRBD2 (5 bases each). The germline V gene encodes CDR1 SGHVT and CDR2 SQSDAQ. The ends were cut back, 5 bases at V and 2 bases at J, with 25 bases in the middle. There are 18 residues in the CDR3. CDR3 loop: CASSPVGKGRGEPYEQYF. For the CDR3, the DNA is TGTGCCAGCAGCCCCGTCGGGAAGGGGAGAGGGGAACCCTACGAGCAGTACTTC.

J is TRBJ2-7 and V is TRBV27; D perhaps matches TRBD1 (5 bases). V was clipped by 5 bases and J by 7 bases, with 18 bases between them. This CDR3 has 14 amino acids. CDR1 is MNHEY, CDR2 SMNVEV, per germline (reference sequence). The CDR3 coding sequence is TGTGCCAGCAGTCCCAGACAGAGTTATAGGGAGCAGTACTTC. As protein: CASSPRQSYREQYF.

A few counts support this clonotype. This chain links TRBV7-8 with TRBJ1-1; D not certain. In germline, CDR1 is SGHVS, CDR2 FQNEAQ. Trimming took 3 bases from V and 1 from J, leaving 6 bases between them. The CDR3 extends over 13 amino acids. CDR3 loop: CASSFIGNTEAFF. The CDR3, as DNA: TGTGCCAGCAGCTTTATAGGGAACACTGAAGCTTTCTTT. The whole variable domain, filled in from reference TRBV7-8 and TRBJ1-1, reads GAGVSQSPRYKVAKRGQDVALRCDPISGHVSLFWYQQALGQGPEFLTYFQNEAQLDKSGLPSDRFFAERPEGSVSTLKIQRTQQEDSAVYLCASSFIGNTEAFFGQGTRLTVV.

This clonotype was detected once. In DNA, the CDR3 is TGCAGTGCTTCCCCGACAGGGGGAGATTCACCCCTCCACTTT. Translation: CSASPTGGDSPLHF. The chain is built from TRBV20-1 and TRBJ1-6; 9 bases are a match to TRBD1. V gave up 5 bases and J gave up 8 bases; unmatched junction bases: 7. This CDR3 region has 14 residues. Looked up from germline, CDR1 is DFQATT and CDR2 is SNEGSKA (reference sequence).

The chain is built from TRBV7-2 and TRBJ2-3, with TRBD2 matching over 7 bases. After removal of 2 bases from V and 7 bases from J, the junction contained 9 bases not matched to a gene. The germline V gene encodes CDR1 SGHTA and CDR2 FQGNSA. The CDR3 sequence is 15 residues long. The CDR3 protein is CASSLYMGGGNTQYF. Written as DNA, the CDR3 is TGTGCCAGCAGCTTATATATGGGGGGGGGGAATACGCAGTATTTT.

J is TRBJ2-7 and V is TRBV4-1; tentative D call: TRBD2 (5 bases). Trimming removed 0 bases at V and 1 base at J, with 19 bases between. The CDR3 runs 18 residues. Per the germline V gene, CDR1 is MGHRA and CDR2 is YSYEKL. The CDR3 here is CASSQDREGRGPSYEQYF. In nucleotides, the CDR3 is TGCGCCAGCAGCCAAGATCGAGAAGGACGAGGGCCTTCCTACGAGCAGTACTTC.

This clonotype appeared many times. CDR3 nucleotides: TGTGCCAGCAGCTTATCTCTGGGGGAGACCCAGTACTTC. It yields the protein CASSLSLGETQYF. V usage is TRBV7-2 and J usage is TRBJ2-5; D is ambiguous. The CDR3 is 13 amino acids. V was pared by 2 bases and J by 5 bases, with 9 bases between. Germline V gene lookup returns CDR1 SGHTA and CDR2 FQGNSA.

The genes are TRBV5-5 and TRBJ2-1, with D perhaps TRBD1 (5 bases). With 1 base removed from V and 11 bases from J, the gap between germline ends came to 19 bases. Germline V gene lookup returns CDR1 SGHKS and CDR2 YYEKEE (reference sequence). There are 15 residues in the CDR3. The CDR3 DNA sequence: TGTGCCAGCAGCTTGCCAAGGGTTGGGGCTGGGAAGCAGTTCTTC. It specifies CASSLPRVGAGKQFF.

This clonotype was counted between two and nine times. This chain uses TRBV7-2 with TRBJ2-5; TRBD1 matches 9 bases. CDR3 length equals 15 residues. V shed 5 bases, J shed 5 bases, and the junction held 9 bases outside the gene matches. Germline assignment: CDR1 SGHTA and CDR2 FQGNSA. The CDR3 bases are TGTGCCAGCAGCCCTCGGACAGGGGTTTGGGAGACCCAGTACTTC. Translated: CASSPRTGVWETQYF.

This clonotype was seen a few times. This chain joins TRBV7-2 and TRBJ2-1; TRBD2 matches 12 bases. Germline V gene lookup returns CDR1 SGHTA and CDR2 FQGNSA. This CDR3 has 19 residues. J lost 7 bases, V lost 2 bases, and 15 bases had no gene match. The CDR3 protein is CASSLKTSGSSKIVNEQFF. The DNA for the CDR3 is TGTGCCAGCAGCTTAAAGACTAGCGGGAGCAGTAAAATCGTGAATGAGCAGTTCTTC.

This sequence joins TRBV4-1 and TRBJ2-5; D is undetermined. Germline V gene lookup returns CDR1 MGHRA and CDR2 YSYEKL. Trimming stripped 0 bases from V and 9 bases from J, with 8 bases between. The CDR3 is 12 residues long. CDR3 region: CASSQDQRSQYF. CDR3 in DNA: TGCGCCAGCAGCCAAGATCAGAGATCCCAGTACTTC.

This clonotype appeared a single time. This chain uses TRBV7-2 with TRBJ1-5; 8 positions match TRBD1. The CDR3 covers 16 residues. The V segment lost 0 bases and the J segment 2 bases; nucleotides outside the gene matches: 3. Germline CDR1 reads SGHTA; CDR2 reads FQGNSA. The CDR3 DNA reads TGTGCCAGCAGCTTAGCCAGGGGGCAGGGCAATCAGCCCCAGCATTTT. Protein sequence: CASSLARGQGNQPQHF.

The V and J genes are TRBV2 and TRBJ2-3, with 7 bases lining up with TRBD2. This CDR3 is built from 13 residues. Per germline, CDR1 SNHLY and CDR2 FYNNEI. The trim removed 10 bases at V and 4 bases at J, leaving 8 bases unmatched. The CDR3 DNA follows: TGTGCCACCGTTGAGGGAGGGGCAGATACGCAGTATTTT. Amino acid sequence: CATVEGGADTQYF.

This clonotype was seen a few times. This chain uses TRBV7-2 with TRBJ2-1; TRBD2 might be the D (7 bases). The CDR3 sequence is 9 residues long. Germline CDR1 is SGHTA and CDR2 is FQGNSA. V was trimmed by 8 bases and J by 14 bases, leaving 10 bases between them. This CDR3 reads CASGGGEFF. The CDR3 DNA sequence: TGTGCCAGCGGAGGGGGGGAGTTCTTC.

This clonotype has just a few counts. The chain couples TRBV7-2 to TRBJ2-3, with TRBD2 identical over 16 bases. The ends lost 4 bases at V and 5 bases at J; junction bases unmatched: 3. The CDR3 sequence is 16 residues long. The germline CDR1 and CDR2 sequences are SGHTA and FQGNSA. CDR3 DNA: TGTGCCAGCAGCTCGGGACTAGCGGGGGGGCAAGATACGCAGTATTTT. Translation gives CASSSGLAGGQDTQYF.

The chain couples TRBV5-4 to TRBJ2-7; 12 positions agree with TRBD2. V trimming: 0 bases; J trimming: 5 bases; junction bases outside the gene matches: 6. Germline-derived CDR1 and CDR2 are SGHNT and YYREEE (reference sequence). The CDR3 totals 16 residues. The CDR3 DNA is TGTGCCAGCAGCTTGGGACTAGCGGGAGCAATAAACGAGCAGTACTTC. It codes for CASSLGLAGAINEQYF.

This clonotype came up a few times. The rearrangement uses TRBV7-6 and TRBJ2-7; D may be TRBD1 (6 bases). The V end lost 8 bases, the J end lost 0 bases, and 11 bases lay between the germline ends. Germline-derived CDR1 and CDR2 are SGHVS and FNYEAQ. CDR3 size: 13 residues. CDR3 protein: CASGGLSSYEQYF. The CDR3 bases are TGTGCCAGCGGGGGCCTCAGCTCCTACGAGCAGTACTTC.

The J gene is TRBJ2-5, the V gene TRBV12-3 or TRBV12-4; the D gene is possibly TRBD1 (6 bases). V was trimmed by 7 bases and J by 2 bases, leaving 11 bases between them. The CDR3 is 13 amino acids. CDR3: CASTQGQQETQYF. The CDR3 DNA is TGTGCCAGCACCCAGGGGCAGCAAGAGACCCAGTACTTC.

The chain joins TRBV27 to TRBJ2-1; the match to TRBD2 covers 7 bases. There are 15 residues in the CDR3. V trimming: 5 bases; J trimming: 3 bases; junction bases outside the gene matches: 7. Germline loops: CDR1 MNHEY, CDR2 SMNVEV (reference sequence). The CDR3 loop is CASSRAAGSYNEQFF. The CDR3 DNA is TGTGCCAGCAGTCGGGCAGCGGGAAGCTACAATGAGCAGTTCTTC.

This clonotype was seen only a few times. The chain carries TRBV27 and TRBJ1-1; TRBD1 matches at 9 bases. Germline CDR1 MNHEY, CDR2 SMNVEV (reference sequence). The CDR3 loop spans 16 amino acids. Trimming at V came to 6 bases and at J to 3 bases, leaving 11 bases not matched to a gene. CDR3: CASSSHRGRGDTEAFF. The CDR3, as DNA: TGTGCCAGCAGCTCACACAGGGGGCGAGGAGACACTGAAGCTTTCTTT.

This clonotype appeared a few times. The chain uses TRBV27 and TRBJ2-6; D remains unclear. The CDR3 has 15 residues. From germline, CDR1 is MNHEY and CDR2 SMNVEV (reference sequence). V was shortened by 6 bases and J by 2 bases, with 11 bases between the two germline ends. DNA for the CDR3: TGTGCCAGCAGATCACCCGCTGCTGGGGCCAACGTCCTGACTTTC. Translation: CASRSPAAGANVLTF.

The genes are TRBV3-1 and TRBJ2-2; 10 bases are shared with TRBD2. Germline V gene lookup returns CDR1 LGHDT and CDR2 YNNKEL (reference sequence). CDR3 size: 16 residues. V shed 2 bases and J 4 bases; nucleotides not matched to a gene: 4. The DNA of the CDR3 is TGTGCCAGCAGCCAATATATAGCGGGAGGCACCGGGGAGCTGTTTTTT. Amino acids: CASSQYIAGGTGELFF.

Only a few counts were recorded for this clonotype. This chain joins TRBV4-1 and TRBJ2-5; tentatively, D is TRBD1 or TRBD2 (5 bases each). CDR1 is MGHRA and CDR2 is YSYEKL in the germline V gene. V lost 3 bases and J 9 bases, leaving 11 bases between the germline ends. The CDR3 is made up of 12 amino acids. The CDR3 region has the DNA TGCGCCAGCAGCCACAGCTTGGGACCCCAGTACTTC. Residues: CASSHSLGPQYF.